A selection of T cell receptor beta chains follows, all from one sample in a study of response to subunit inactivated influenza vaccine. TCRdb reprocessed the RT-PCR reads via MiXCR and lists one record per CDR3 protein. This sample carries roughly 170,000 distinct CDR3 sequences, about 10% of them seen once, and the ten largest clones take 11%. The sample consisted of non-naive T cells sorted from PBMCs, taken on the day of vaccination. These receptors originate from a man in his fifties who received an inactivated influenza vaccine. Each CDR3 is given with its conserved first and last residue. Fields, in order: D gene, V gene, clone size, J gene, CDR3 DNA, CDR3 protein. The D gene is left open where the match is weak. Clone sizes are given selectively: once, few, many, or a class where the clone is expanded.

.,TRBV6-5,few,TRBJ2-7,TGTGCCAGCAGTTACGGGCGCGGCGTTGTCCTCCACGAGCAGTACTTC,CASSYGRGVVLHEQYF
TRBD2,TRBV27,.,TRBJ2-3,TGTGCCACCCGGGGTAGCGGGGGGGCTACATCCGGGCAGTATTTT,CATRGSGGATSGQYF
.,TRBV4-2,many,TRBJ1-4,TGTGCCAGCAGCCAAACGTCCTACTCAACTAATGAAAAACTGTTTTTT,CASSQTSYSTNEKLFF
TRBD1,TRBV7-9,many,TRBJ1-6,TGTGCCAGCAGCTTATCAGGGGGCGGTAATTCACCCCTCCACTTT,CASSLSGGGNSPLHF
.,TRBV7-8,.,TRBJ1-6,TGTGCCAGCAGCTTAGGGGACCCTAAGGGGCCCCTCCACTTT,CASSLGDPKGPLHF
.,TRBV10-3,few,TRBJ1-5,TGTGCCATCAGTGATGCGGATAGCAATCAGCCCCAGCATTTT,CAISDADSNQPQHF
.,TRBV5-1,.,TRBJ1-6,TGCGCCAGCAGCATGGACAGCGATAATTCACCCCTCCACTTT,CASSMDSDNSPLHF
.,TRBV12-3/TRBV12-4,.,TRBJ2-7,TGTGCCAGCAGCCTTACCCCTTTAGGACAGCAGTACTTC,CASSLTPLGQQYF
.,TRBV6-1,.,TRBJ1-5,TGTGCCAGCAGTGACAGGGCTAATCAGCCCCCGCATTTT,CASSDRANQPPHF
TRBD2,TRBV4-2,.,TRBJ2-6,TGTGCCAGCAGCCACCCCACGATCGGGGGGGGCATCTCTTCTGGGGCCAACGTCCTGACTTTC,CASSHPTIGGGISSGANVLTF
.,TRBV12-3/TRBV12-4,.,TRBJ1-2,TGTGCCAGCAGGCCAGGACTCTCCGAAGGGTATGGCTACACCTTC,CASRPGLSEGYGYTF
.,TRBV12-3/TRBV12-4,many,TRBJ2-1,TGTGCCAGCAGTTTTGGGGGCAGCTCCTACAATGAGCAGTTCTTC,CASSFGGSSYNEQFF
.,TRBV11-2,few,TRBJ1-3,TGTGCCAGCTGGGGGGGCTACTCTGGAAACACCATATATTTT,CASWGGYSGNTIYF
TRBD1,TRBV30,many,TRBJ2-6,TGTGCCTGGAGTCTGACAGGGCCCCTCTCTGGGGCCAACGTCCTGACTTTC,CAWSLTGPLSGANVLTF
.,TRBV5-1,many,TRBJ2-5,TGCGCCAGCAGCTGGACGGTTCAAGAGACCCAGTACTTC,CASSWTVQETQYF
.,TRBV30,.,TRBJ2-2,TGTGCCTGGAGAGTCCGGACTGGTCACGGGGAGCTGTTTTTT,CAWRVRTGHGELFF
.,TRBV6-1,.,TRBJ2-1,TGTGCCAGCAGCTCCATTGGACTAACCAACAATGAGCAGTTCTTC,CASSSIGLTNNEQFF